The rows below give T cell receptor beta chains drawn from one sample of a study of CD8+CD57+ T cells in acquired aplastic anemia. TCRdb used MiXCR to reprocess the reads, holding one entry per CDR3 protein. The data contain 250,000 to 300,000 distinct CDR3 sequences, approximately 57% of them singletons. The sample comprised sorted CD4+, CD8+, or CD8+CD57+ T cells (not recorded which) from PBMCs. The receptors were gathered from a human donor with severe aplastic anemia or a healthy control (not recorded which). The CDR3 runs from the conserved cysteine through the conserved F or W. Fields, in order: clone size, J gene, D gene, V gene, CDR3 DNA, CDR3 protein. D genes are given only for firm matches. The listing skips clone size in some rows; elsewhere it reads once, few, many or a size class.

once,TRBJ1-3,NA,TRBV20-1,TGCAGTGCCACAGGGACGACGGGAAACACCATATATTTT,CSATGTTGNTIYF
NA,TRBJ1-1,NA,TRBV7-9,TGTGCCAGCGGTTTCGTCGCTGAAGCTTTCTTT,CASGFVAEAFF
NA,TRBJ2-2,TRBD2,TRBV20-1,TGCAGTGCTAGACGGACTAGCGGGGGTACCGGGGAGCTGTTTTTT,CSARRTSGGTGELFF
NA,TRBJ2-1,NA,TRBV7-8,TGTGCCAGCAGCTTAGGGTCCAATGAGCAGTTCTTC,CASSLGSNEQFF
NA,TRBJ1-2,NA,TRBV6-4,TGTGCCATCAGATGGACAGCTCTTAACTATGGCTACACCTTC,CAIRWTALNYGYTF
NA,TRBJ2-7,TRBD2,TRBV15,TGTGCCACCAGCAGAGACGCGGGAGGAGGTGAGCAGTACTTC,CATSRDAGGGEQYF
NA,TRBJ2-5,NA,TRBV7-8,TGTGCCAGCAGCTTGAACTACATCCAAGAGACCCAGTACTTC,CASSLNYIQETQYF
many,TRBJ1-2,TRBD1,TRBV11-2,TGTGCCAGCAGCTTAGGCCAGACAGGGTATGGCTACACCTTC,CASSLGQTGYGYTF
many,TRBJ2-7,NA,TRBV5-1,TGCGCCAGCAGCTTGGGGGAAATCTACGAGCAGTACTTC,CASSLGEIYEQYF
many,TRBJ1-3,NA,TRBV10-2,TGCGCCAGCAGTAGAGGAGACTCTGGAAACACCATATATTTT,CASSRGDSGNTIYF